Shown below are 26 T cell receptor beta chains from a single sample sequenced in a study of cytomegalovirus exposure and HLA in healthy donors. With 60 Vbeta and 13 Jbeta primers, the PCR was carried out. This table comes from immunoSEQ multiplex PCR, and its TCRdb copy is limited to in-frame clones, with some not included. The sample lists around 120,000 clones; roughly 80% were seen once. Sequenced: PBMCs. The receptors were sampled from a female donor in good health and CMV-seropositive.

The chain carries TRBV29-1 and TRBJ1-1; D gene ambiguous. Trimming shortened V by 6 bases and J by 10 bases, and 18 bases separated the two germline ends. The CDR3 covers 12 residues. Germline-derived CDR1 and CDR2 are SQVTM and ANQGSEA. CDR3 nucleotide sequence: TGCAGCGTCGTAACGAGGGTCTCAGCAGCTTTCTTT. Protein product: CSVVTRVSAAFF. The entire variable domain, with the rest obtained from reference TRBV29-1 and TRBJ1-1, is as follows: SAVISQKPSRDICQRGTSLTIQCQVDSQVTMMFWYRQQPGQSLTLIATANQGSEATYESGFVIDKFPISRPNLTFSTLTVSNMSPEDSSIYLCSVVTRVSAAFFGQGTRLTVV.

In DNA, the CDR3 is TGTGCCAGCAGACCCCTCGCGGGCCCTACCTACAATGAGCAGTTCTTC. It is translated as CASRPLAGPTYNEQFF. This chain joins TRBV2 and TRBJ2-1; weak D call: TRBD2 (5 bases). There are 16 residues in the CDR3. The germline V gene has CDR1 SNHLY and CDR2 FYNNEI. Between the trimmed V and J ends, which lost 6 bases and 2 bases, there was a span of 17 bases.

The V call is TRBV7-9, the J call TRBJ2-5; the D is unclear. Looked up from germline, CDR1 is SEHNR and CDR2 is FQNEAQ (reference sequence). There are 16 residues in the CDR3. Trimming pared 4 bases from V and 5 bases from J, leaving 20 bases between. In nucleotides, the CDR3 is TGTGCCAGCAGCTCGGCCTTTGAGCGAACCTGGGAGACCCAGTACTTC. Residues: CASSSAFERTWETQYF.

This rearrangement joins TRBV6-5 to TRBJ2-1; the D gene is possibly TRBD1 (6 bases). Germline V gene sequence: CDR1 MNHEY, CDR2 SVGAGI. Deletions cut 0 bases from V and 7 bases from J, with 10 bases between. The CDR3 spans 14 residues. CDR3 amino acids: CASSYSRDINEQFF. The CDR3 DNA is TGTGCCAGCAGTTACTCTCGGGACATTAATGAGCAGTTCTTC.

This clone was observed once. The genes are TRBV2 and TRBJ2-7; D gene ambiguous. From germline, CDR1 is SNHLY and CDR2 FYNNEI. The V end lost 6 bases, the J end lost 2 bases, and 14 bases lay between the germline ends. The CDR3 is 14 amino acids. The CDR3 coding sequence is TGTGCCAGCAGAAACAGCAATAGTGCCTACGAGCAGTACTTC. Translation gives CASRNSNSAYEQYF.

Here the CDR3 reads CASSQKAPGGNYGYTF. CDR3 bases: TGCGCCAGCAGCCAAAAAGCCCCTGGAGGAAACTATGGCTACACCTTC. V and J are TRBV4-3 and TRBJ1-2; no reliable D call. The CDR3 covers 16 residues. Trimming removed 2 bases from V and 2 bases from J, with 15 bases in between. Germline loops: CDR1 LGHNA, CDR2 YSLEER.

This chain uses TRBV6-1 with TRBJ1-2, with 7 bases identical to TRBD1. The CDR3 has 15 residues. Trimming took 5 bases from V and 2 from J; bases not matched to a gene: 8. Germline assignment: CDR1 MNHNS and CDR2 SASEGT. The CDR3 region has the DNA TGTGCCAGCAGTACTTACCCCAGGGGGAACTATGGCTACACCTTC. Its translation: CASSTYPRGNYGYTF.

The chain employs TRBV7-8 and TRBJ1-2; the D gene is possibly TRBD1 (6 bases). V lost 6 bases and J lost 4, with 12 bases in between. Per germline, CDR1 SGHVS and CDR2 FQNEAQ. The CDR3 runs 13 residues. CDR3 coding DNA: TGTGCCAGCAGACCCAGGGGTGGCTATGGCTACACCTTC. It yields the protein CASRPRGGYGYTF.

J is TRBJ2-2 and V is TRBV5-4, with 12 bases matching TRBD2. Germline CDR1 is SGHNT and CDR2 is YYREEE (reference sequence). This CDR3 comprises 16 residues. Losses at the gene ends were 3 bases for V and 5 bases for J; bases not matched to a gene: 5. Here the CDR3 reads CASSSSGGARTGELFF. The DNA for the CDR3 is TGTGCCAGCAGCTCTAGCGGGGGGGCGAGGACCGGGGAGCTGTTTTTT.

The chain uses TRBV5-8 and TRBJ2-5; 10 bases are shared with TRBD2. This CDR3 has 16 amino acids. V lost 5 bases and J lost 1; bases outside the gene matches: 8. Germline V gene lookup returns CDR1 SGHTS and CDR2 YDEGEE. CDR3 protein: CASSRERGGIQETQYF. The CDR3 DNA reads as TGTGCCAGCAGTCGGGAGCGGGGGGGAATCCAAGAGACCCAGTACTTC.

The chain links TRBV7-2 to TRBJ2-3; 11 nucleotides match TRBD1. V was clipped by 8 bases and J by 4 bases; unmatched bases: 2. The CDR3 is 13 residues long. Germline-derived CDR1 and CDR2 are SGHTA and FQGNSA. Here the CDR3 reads CASGGQGADTQYF. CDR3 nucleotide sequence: TGTGCCAGCGGGGGACAGGGGGCAGATACGCAGTATTTT.

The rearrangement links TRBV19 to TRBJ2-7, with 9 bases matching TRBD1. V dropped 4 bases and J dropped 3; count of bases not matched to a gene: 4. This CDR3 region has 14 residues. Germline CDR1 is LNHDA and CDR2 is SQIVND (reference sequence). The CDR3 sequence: CASSRGTGRYEQYF. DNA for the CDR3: TGTGCCAGTAGTAGGGGGACAGGGCGCTACGAGCAGTACTTC.

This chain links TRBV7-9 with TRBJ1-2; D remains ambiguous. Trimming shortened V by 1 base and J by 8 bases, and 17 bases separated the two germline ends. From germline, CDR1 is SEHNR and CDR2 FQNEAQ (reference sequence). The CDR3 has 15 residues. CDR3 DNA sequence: TGTGCCAGCAGCTTAGAACGTTCGGGAAGTTCCGGCTACACCTTC. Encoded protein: CASSLERSGSSGYTF.

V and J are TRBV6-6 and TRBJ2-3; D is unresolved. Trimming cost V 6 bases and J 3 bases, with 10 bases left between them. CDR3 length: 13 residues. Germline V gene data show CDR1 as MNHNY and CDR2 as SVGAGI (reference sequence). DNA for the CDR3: TGTGCCAGCAGGGTTTTTCAGACAGATACGCAGTATTTT. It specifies CASRVFQTDTQYF.

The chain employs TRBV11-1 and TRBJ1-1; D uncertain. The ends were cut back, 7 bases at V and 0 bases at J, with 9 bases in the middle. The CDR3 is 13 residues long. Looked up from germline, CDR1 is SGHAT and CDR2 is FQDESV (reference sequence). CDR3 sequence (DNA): TGTGCCAGCACCCCCCTCGTGAACACTGAAGCTTTCTTT. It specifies CASTPLVNTEAFF.

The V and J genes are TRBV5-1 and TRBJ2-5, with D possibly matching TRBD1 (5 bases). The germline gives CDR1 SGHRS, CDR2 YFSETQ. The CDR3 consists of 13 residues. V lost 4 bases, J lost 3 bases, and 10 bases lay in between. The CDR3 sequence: CASSRGREETQYF. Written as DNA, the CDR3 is TGCGCCAGCAGCAGGGGCAGGGAAGAGACCCAGTACTTC.

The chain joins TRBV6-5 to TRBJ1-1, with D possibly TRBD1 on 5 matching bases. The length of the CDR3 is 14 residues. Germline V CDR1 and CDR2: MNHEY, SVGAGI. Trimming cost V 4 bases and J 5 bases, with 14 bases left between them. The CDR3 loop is CASSSWGARTEAFF. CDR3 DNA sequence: TGTGCCAGCAGTTCCTGGGGCGCCAGGACTGAAGCTTTCTTT.

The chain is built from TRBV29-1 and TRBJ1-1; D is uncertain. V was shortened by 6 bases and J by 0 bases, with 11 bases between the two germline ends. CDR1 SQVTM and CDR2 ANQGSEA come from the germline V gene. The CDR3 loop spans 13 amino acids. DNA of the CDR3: TGCAGCGTCTTGAACGGGATGAACACTGAAGCTTTCTTT. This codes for CSVLNGMNTEAFF.

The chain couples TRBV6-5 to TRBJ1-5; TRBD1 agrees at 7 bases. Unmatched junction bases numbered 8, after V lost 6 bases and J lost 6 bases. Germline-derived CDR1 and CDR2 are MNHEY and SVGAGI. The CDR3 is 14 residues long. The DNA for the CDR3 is TGTGCCAGCAGCCGAACAGGGGATTCTCAGCCCCAGCATTTT. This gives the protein CASSRTGDSQPQHF.

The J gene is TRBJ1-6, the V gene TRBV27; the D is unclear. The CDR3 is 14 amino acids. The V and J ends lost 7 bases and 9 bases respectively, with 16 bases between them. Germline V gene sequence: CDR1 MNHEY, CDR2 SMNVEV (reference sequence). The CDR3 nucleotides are TGTGCCAGCACCTATACTGCGGGCGCTTCACCCCTCCACTTT. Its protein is CASTYTAGASPLHF.

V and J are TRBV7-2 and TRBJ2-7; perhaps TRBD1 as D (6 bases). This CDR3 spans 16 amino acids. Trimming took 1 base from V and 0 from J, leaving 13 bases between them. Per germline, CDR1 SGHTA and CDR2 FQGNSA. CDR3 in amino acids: CASSLVTGSSSYEQYF. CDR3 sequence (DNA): TGTGCCAGCAGCTTAGTAACAGGGTCCAGCTCCTACGAGCAGTACTTC.

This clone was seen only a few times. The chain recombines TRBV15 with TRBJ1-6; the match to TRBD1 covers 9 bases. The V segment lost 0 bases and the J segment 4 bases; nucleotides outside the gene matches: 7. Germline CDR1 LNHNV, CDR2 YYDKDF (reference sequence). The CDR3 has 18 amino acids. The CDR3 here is CATSREGQGTFYNSPLHF. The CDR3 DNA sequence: TGTGCCACCAGCAGAGAGGGACAGGGCACCTTTTATAATTCACCCCTCCACTTT.

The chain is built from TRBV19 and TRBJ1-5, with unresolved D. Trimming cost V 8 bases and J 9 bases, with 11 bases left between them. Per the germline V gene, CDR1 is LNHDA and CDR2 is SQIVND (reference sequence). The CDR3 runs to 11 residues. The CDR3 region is CASSKEGPQHF. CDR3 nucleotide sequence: TGTGCCAGTTCCAAAGAGGGGCCCCAGCATTTT.

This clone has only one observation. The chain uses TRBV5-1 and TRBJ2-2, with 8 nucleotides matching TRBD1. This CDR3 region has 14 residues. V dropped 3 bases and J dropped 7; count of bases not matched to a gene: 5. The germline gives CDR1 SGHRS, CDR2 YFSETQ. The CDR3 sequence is CASSSGQGIGELFF. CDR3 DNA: TGCGCCAGCAGCTCTGGACAGGGCATCGGGGAGCTGTTTTTT.

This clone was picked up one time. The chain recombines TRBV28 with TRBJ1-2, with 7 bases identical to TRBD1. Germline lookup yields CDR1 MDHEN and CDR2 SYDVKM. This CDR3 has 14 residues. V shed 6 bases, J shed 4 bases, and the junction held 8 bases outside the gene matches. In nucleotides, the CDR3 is TGTGCCAGCAGCTCAGACAGGGCGACCTATGGCTACACCTTC. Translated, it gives CASSSDRATYGYTF.

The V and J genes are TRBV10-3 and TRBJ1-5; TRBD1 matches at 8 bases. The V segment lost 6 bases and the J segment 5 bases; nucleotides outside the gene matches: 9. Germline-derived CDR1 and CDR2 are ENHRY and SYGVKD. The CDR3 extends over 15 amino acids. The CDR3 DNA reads TGTGCCATCAGGAGTGACAGGGGCCCTGATCAGCCCCAGCATTTT. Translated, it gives CAIRSDRGPDQPQHF.